This is a list of T cell receptor beta chains from one sample in a study of T cell responses to AZD1222 COVID-19 vaccine. Method: immunoSEQ multiplex PCR; TCRdb's copy keeps in-frame clones and lacks some. This table has roughly 180,000 clones, approximately 90% appearing once. The sequences come from peripheral blood, collected 28 days after the second AZD1222 dose. These receptors were obtained from an adult who received the AZD1222 COVID-19 vaccine. Each CDR3 is given with its conserved first and last residue. The order of the fields is clone size, D gene, J gene, V gene, CDR3 DNA, CDR3 protein. The D gene is left open where the match is weak. The listing skips clone size in some rows; elsewhere it reads once, few, many or a size class.

>NA|TRBD2|TRBJ2-1|TRBV5-1
TGCGCCAGCAGTTTTAGGACTAGCGGCAATGAGCAGTTCTTC
CASSFRTSGNEQFF
>once|TRBD1|TRBJ1-5|TRBV28
TGTGCCAGCCTGGGACAGGGGCCTTATAGCAATCAGCCCCAGCATTTT
CASLGQGPYSNQPQHF
>NA|NA|TRBJ1-6|TRBV7-2
TGTGCCAGCAGCTTTATCGGGGGGCCCTATAATTCACCCCTCCACTTT
CASSFIGGPYNSPLHF
>NA|TRBD1|TRBJ1-5|TRBV6-5
TGTGCCAGCAGGGAGAGGACAGGGGTAAATCAGCCCCAGCATTTT
CASRERTGVNQPQHF
>NA|TRBD2|TRBJ2-7|TRBV6-4
TGTGCCAGCAGCGTAACGACCATAGCGGGAGGGTACGAGCAGTACTTC
CASSVTTIAGGYEQYF
>NA|NA|TRBJ2-7|TRBV10-1
TGCGCCAGCAGTGAGAATTCGACTCCTAGCTCCTACGAGCAGTACTTC
CASSENSTPSSYEQYF
>once|NA|TRBJ2-1|TRBV28
TGTGCCAGCAGTTATGACGTAGGCGGGGCCTACAATGAGCAGTTCTTC
CASSYDVGGAYNEQFF
>NA|NA|TRBJ2-1|TRBV19
TGTGCCAGTAGCGGGACGGGACTTATTGAGCAGTTCTTC
CASSGTGLIEQFF
>NA|NA|TRBJ1-1|TRBV5-1
TGCGCCAGCAGCTTAACAGGGTTAACGTCCGATGAAGCTTTCTTT
CASSLTGLTSDEAFF
>NA|TRBD2|TRBJ2-1|TRBV28
TGTGCCAGCAGCAACGAAAGACTAGCGGGCTACAATGAGCAGTTCTTC
CASSNERLAGYNEQFF
>NA|NA|TRBJ1-3|TRBV20-1
TGCAGTGCTAGTTCCCGATCAAATGGAAACACCATATATTTT
CSASSRSNGNTIYF
>NA|TRBD1|TRBJ1-6|TRBV7-2
TGTGCCAGCAGCGCGGACAGGGATGAGAGCCTCCACTTT
CASSADRDESLHF
>NA|NA|TRBJ2-7|TRBV28
TGTGCCAGCAGTTTCTCCGGACAGTCGAACGAGCAGTACTTC
CASSFSGQSNEQYF
>NA|NA|TRBJ1-1|TRBV11-2
TGTGCCAGCAGCTTAGATGGGGCAGGGGCCCCTGAAGCTTTCTTT
CASSLDGAGAPEAFF
>NA|NA|TRBJ2-7|TRBV9
TGTGCCAGCAGCGCCGACCAGGGGGGCCGGTTCTACGAGCAGTACTTC
CASSADQGGRFYEQYF
>NA|TRBD1|TRBJ1-2|TRBV7-8
TGTGCCAGCAGCCCTCGGACAGGAGATTTGGATGGCTACACCTTC
CASSPRTGDLDGYTF
>NA|TRBD1|TRBJ2-6|TRBV19
TGTGCCAGTAAGGTGGGGCAGGGGGCAGGGGCCAACGTCCTGACTTTC
CASKVGQGAGANVLTF
>NA|NA|TRBJ2-7|TRBV7-2
TGTGCCAGCAGCGTAACAGGGATCCCCTACGAGCAGTACTTC
CASSVTGIPYEQYF
>NA|NA|TRBJ1-1|TRBV28
TGTGCCAGCAGTTTTTCCGGCCGCGGAGAAGCTTTCTTT
CASSFSGRGEAFF
>NA|TRBD2|TRBJ2-7|TRBV10-3
TGTGCCATCACCAGCGGGAAACTCCTCGGTAGGCACGAGCAGTACTTC
CAITSGKLLGRHEQYF
>NA|TRBD1|TRBJ1-2|TRBV5-4
TGTGCCAGCAGCTTGAAGGGGGCGCTGGGTAACTATGGCTACACCTTC
CASSLKGALGNYGYTF
>NA|NA|TRBJ1-2|TRBV28
TGTGCCAGCAGTTTAAGGCCAGTGCTCTATGGCTACACCTTC
CASSLRPVLYGYTF
>NA|NA|TRBJ2-1|TRBV28
TGTGCCAGCAGGGTTGGGGTGGCGGACAATGAGCAGTTCTTC
CASRVGVADNEQFF
>NA|NA|TRBJ1-3|TRBV19
TGTGCCAGTAGCCGGTGGGCCAGCTCTGGAAACACCATATATTTT
CASSRWASSGNTIYF
>NA|NA|TRBJ2-3|TRBV25-1
TGTGCCAGCAGTCCCTTCCGATCGGGAAGAACTAGCACAGATACGCAGTATTTT
CASSPFRSGRTSTDTQYF
>NA|NA|TRBJ1-2|TRBV3-1/TRBV3-2
TGTGCCAGCAGCTTCCAGGTGCAGGGATTAGGCTACACCTTC
CASSFQVQGLGYTF
>NA|TRBD1|TRBJ2-3|TRBV7-2
TGTGCCAGCAGTCCTAGGACAGGGAGAGGCGTGATAGATACGCAGTATTTT
CASSPRTGRGVIDTQYF
>NA|TRBD1|TRBJ1-2|TRBV18
TGTGCCAGCTCACCTTCTCTTGGGGGGACAGACTATGGCTACACCTTC
CASSPSLGGTDYGYTF
>NA|TRBD1|TRBJ1-4|TRBV5-1
TGCGCCAGCAGCTTGGATAGGGGGCAAAGGGAAAAACTGTTTTTT
CASSLDRGQREKLFF
>once|TRBD1|TRBJ1-1|TRBV15
TGTGCCACCAGCAGAGATCAAGGGGGCAACACTGAAGCTTTCTTT
CATSRDQGGNTEAFF
>NA|NA|TRBJ2-1|TRBV3-1/TRBV3-2
TGTGCCAGCAGCCAAGTTAATGTGGAGCAGTTCTTC
CASSQVNVEQFF
>NA|TRBD1|TRBJ1-2|TRBV6-5
TGTGCCAGCAAAAACAGGGGCGAACAAGACTACACCTTC
CASKNRGEQDYTF
>NA|NA|TRBJ2-5|TRBV10-3
TGTGCCATCAGTCCCCCGGGGGCCCAAGAGACCCAGTACTTC
CAISPPGAQETQYF
>NA|TRBD1|TRBJ1-3|TRBV5-4
TGTGCCAGCAGCGTCATGGGACAGGGAGTGAACACCATATATTTT
CASSVMGQGVNTIYF
>NA|NA|TRBJ2-3|TRBV15
TGTGCCACCAGCAGCTTAGGAAGCATCGGGACCGATACGCAGTATTTT
CATSSLGSIGTDTQYF
>NA|TRBD2|TRBJ2-1|TRBV28
TGTGCCAGCAGTTTTTATCTGGGACTAGCGGAAATTAGCTCCTACAATGAGCAGTTCTTC
CASSFYLGLAEISSYNEQFF
>once|TRBD1|TRBJ2-7|TRBV4-3
TGCGCCAGCAGCCAACAGCGGACAGGGGGCTCCTACGAGCAGTACTTC
CASSQQRTGGSYEQYF
>NA|NA|TRBJ2-1|TRBV7-3
TGTGCCAGCAGCTTACAGGGGATCCCTCCGCAGTTCTTC
CASSLQGIPPQFF
>few|NA|TRBJ1-4|TRBV2
TGTGCCAGCAGGTACAGGGCGCGCACTAATGAAAAACTGTTTTTT
CASRYRARTNEKLFF
>once|NA|TRBJ2-1|TRBV27
TGTGCCAGCAGTTTGGGATGGAAGCCCTACAATGAGCAGTTCTTC
CASSLGWKPYNEQFF
>NA|NA|TRBJ2-2|TRBV19
TGTGCCAGTAGTATTGGGACGGTGGGGGAGCTGTTTTTT
CASSIGTVGELFF